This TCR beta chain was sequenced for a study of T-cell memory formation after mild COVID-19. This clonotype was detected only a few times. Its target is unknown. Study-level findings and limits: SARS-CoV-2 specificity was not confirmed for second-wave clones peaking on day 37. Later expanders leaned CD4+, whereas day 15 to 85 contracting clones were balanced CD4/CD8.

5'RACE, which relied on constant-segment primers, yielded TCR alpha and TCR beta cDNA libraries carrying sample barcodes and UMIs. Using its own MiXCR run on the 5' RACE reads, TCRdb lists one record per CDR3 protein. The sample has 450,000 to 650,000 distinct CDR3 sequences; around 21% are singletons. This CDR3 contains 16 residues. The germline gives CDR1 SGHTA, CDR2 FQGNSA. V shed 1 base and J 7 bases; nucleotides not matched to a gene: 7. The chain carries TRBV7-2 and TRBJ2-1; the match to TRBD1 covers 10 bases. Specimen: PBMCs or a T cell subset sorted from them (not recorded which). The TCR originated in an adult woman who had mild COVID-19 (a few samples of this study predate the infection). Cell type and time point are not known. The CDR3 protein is CASSLVVGQGGNEQFF. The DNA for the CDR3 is TGTGCCAGCAGCTTAGTCGTCGGACAGGGGGGGAATGAGCAGTTCTTC.